The 32 T cell receptor beta chains reported below all come from one sample, sequenced in a study of blood T cell repertoires in COVID-19. This table comes from immunoSEQ multiplex PCR, and its TCRdb copy is limited to in-frame clones, with some not included. Of 130,000 or so clones in the sample, roughly 80% were seen once. Sequencing used peripheral blood. The receptors stem from a human donor in a cohort sampled during active COVID-19.

This clone was picked up a small number of times. V and J are TRBV2 and TRBJ1-3; 9 bases match TRBD1. V shed 6 bases and J 0 bases; nucleotides not matched to a gene: 3. This CDR3 is 15 amino acids long. Germline V gene lookup returns CDR1 SNHLY and CDR2 FYNNEI. This chain's CDR3 is CASRGQGRSGNTIYF. CDR3 nucleotide sequence: TGTGCCAGCAGGGGACAGGGCCGCTCTGGAAACACCATATATTTT.

The rearrangement links TRBV11-3 to TRBJ1-1, with D unclear. Per germline, CDR1 SGHNT and CDR2 YENEEA. V was cut by 7 bases and J by 0 bases, with 15 bases left in between. The CDR3 contains 15 residues. The CDR3 DNA reads as TGTGCCAGCACCGACCCCAAGACTTTGAACACTGAAGCTTTCTTT. Its translation is CASTDPKTLNTEAFF.

The chain has TRBV7-9 and TRBJ2-3; D unresolved. Per the germline V gene, CDR1 is SEHNR and CDR2 is FQNEAQ (reference sequence). This CDR3 spans 12 amino acids. Trimming took off 2 bases at V and 6 bases at J, with 6 bases between the two ends. The CDR3 DNA reads TGTGCCAGCAGCTTATCCAGGGATACGCAGTATTTT. Protein sequence: CASSLSRDTQYF.

The V call is TRBV30, the J call TRBJ2-7; D ambiguous. V was cut by 3 bases and J by 3 bases, with 9 bases left in between. The CDR3 contains 12 residues. Germline loops: CDR1 GTSNPN, CDR2 SVGIG (reference sequence). CDR3 nucleotides: TGTGCCTGGAGACAAACCAACTACGAGCAGTACTTC. It translates to CAWRQTNYEQYF.

The CDR3 loop is CASSLVSGIRNTIYF. The CDR3 DNA reads TGTGCCAGCAGCTTAGTTTCCGGGATAAGAAACACCATATATTTT. The chain links TRBV7-8 to TRBJ1-3; D is uncertain. Germline CDR1 reads SGHVS; CDR2 reads FQNEAQ. Deletions cut 1 base from V and 5 bases from J, with 12 bases between. The CDR3 is 15 residues long.

The chain uses TRBV11-2 and TRBJ2-7; the D gene is possibly TRBD2 (5 bases). CDR3 length: 12 residues. V dropped 7 bases and J dropped 3 bases, with 10 bases sitting between them. CDR1 is SGHAT, CDR2 FQNNGV, per germline. CDR3 bases: TGTGCCAGCACCCCGGACTTCTACGAGCAGTACTTC. Translated, it gives CASTPDFYEQYF. Filled out from reference TRBV11-2 and TRBJ2-7, the complete variable domain reads EAGVAQSPRYKIIEKRQSVAFWCNPISGHATLYWYQQILGQGPKLLIQFQNNGVVDDSQLPKDRFSAERLKGVDSTLKIQPAKLEDSAVYLCASTPDFYEQYFGPGTRLTVT.

This chain connects TRBV11-2 to TRBJ2-7; D gene ambiguous. There are 12 residues in the CDR3. Trimming cost V 1 base and J 4 bases, with 5 bases left between them. Germline V lookup: CDR1 SGHAT, CDR2 FQNNGV. This CDR3 is CASSLGVYEQYF. DNA of the CDR3: TGTGCCAGCAGCTTAGGCGTTTACGAGCAGTACTTC. The full variable domain, with the rest looked up from reference TRBV11-2 and TRBJ2-7, is EAGVAQSPRYKIIEKRQSVAFWCNPISGHATLYWYQQILGQGPKLLIQFQNNGVVDDSQLPKDRFSAERLKGVDSTLKIQPAKLEDSAVYLCASSLGVYEQYFGPGTRLTVT.

The chain is built from TRBV10-3 and TRBJ2-2; 9 nucleotides line up with TRBD1. CDR1 is ENHRY and CDR2 is SYGVKD in the germline V gene. The CDR3 runs 13 residues. CDR3 in DNA: TGTGTCTCCGGGACAGGGTCGAGCGGGGAGCTGTTTTTT. It encodes CVSGTGSSGELFF.

A few counts support this clone. This chain uses TRBV5-1 with TRBJ1-2; tentative D call: TRBD1 (5 bases). The V and J ends lost 1 base and 1 base respectively, with 8 bases between them. There are 14 residues in the CDR3. The germline gives CDR1 SGHRS, CDR2 YFSETQ. The CDR3: CASSLKGFNYGYTF. CDR3 coding DNA: TGCGCCAGCAGCTTGAAGGGGTTTAACTATGGCTACACCTTC. The complete variable domain, with remaining parts taken from reference TRBV5-1 and TRBJ1-2, reads KAGVTQTPRYLIKTRGQQVTLSCSPISGHRSVSWYQQTPGQGLQFLFEYFSETQRNKGNFPGRFSGRQFSNSRSEMNVSTLELGDSALYLCASSLKGFNYGYTFGSGTRLTVV.

The chain joins TRBV5-1 to TRBJ1-6, with D maybe TRBD1 (6 bases). Trimming stripped 1 base from V and 7 bases from J, with 15 bases between. Germline V gene data show CDR1 as SGHRS and CDR2 as YFSETQ. There are 16 residues in the CDR3. This chain's CDR3 is CASSLSVDRLNSPLHF. CDR3 nucleotide sequence: TGCGCCAGCAGCTTGAGTGTGGACAGATTAAATTCACCCCTCCACTTT.

The sample holds a few counts of this clone. This chain uses TRBV19 with TRBJ2-7, with TRBD1 matching over 10 bases. Germline CDR1 is LNHDA and CDR2 is SQIVND (reference sequence). Trimming removed 5 bases from V and 4 bases from J; junction bases left unmatched: 5. The CDR3 is 14 residues long. CDR3 DNA: TGTGCCAGTAGTCCGGGGGACAGGGGATACGAGCAGTACTTC. Translated: CASSPGDRGYEQYF.

This sequence joins TRBV6-5 and TRBJ1-5; TRBD1 matches 7 bases. Germline assignment: CDR1 MNHEY and CDR2 SVGAGI. The CDR3 is 13 amino acids. V lost 8 bases, J lost 0 bases, and 1 base stayed unmatched. In DNA, the CDR3 is TGTGCCAGCGGGACAGATAGCAATCAGCCCCAGCATTTT. Residues: CASGTDSNQPQHF.

This clone appeared a few times. The chain combines TRBV7-9 with TRBJ1-1; 7 bases are a match to TRBD1. J lost 12 bases, V lost 3 bases, and 13 bases had no gene match. The germline V gene encodes CDR1 SEHNR and CDR2 FQNEAQ (reference sequence). The CDR3 totals 14 residues. CDR3 residues: CASSFSQQGFRTFF. The CDR3 DNA is TGTGCCAGCAGCTTCTCACAACAGGGGTTTCGGACTTTCTTT.

This clone was observed a single time. The rearrangement joins TRBV5-5 to TRBJ1-4; D gene ambiguous. This CDR3 is built from 16 residues. The germline V and J ends were trimmed by 1 base and 3 bases, with 13 bases remaining between them. Germline assignment: CDR1 SGHKS and CDR2 YYEKEE (reference sequence). CDR3 DNA: TGTGCCAGCAGCTTGAGAGCAACGGTGGCTAATGAAAAACTGTTTTTT. It specifies CASSLRATVANEKLFF.

This rearrangement joins TRBV28 to TRBJ2-7, with TRBD1 identical over 7 bases. Germline CDR1 reads MDHEN; CDR2 reads SYDVKM. Trimming at V came to 9 bases and at J to 1 base, leaving 24 bases not matched to a gene. The CDR3 contains 19 residues. The CDR3, as DNA: TGTGCCAGTACCTTTCCCGTCCCCCTAGGACAGGACCCATCCTACGAGCAGTACTTC. As protein: CASTFPVPLGQDPSYEQYF.

A single count supports this clone. This sequence joins TRBV3-1 (or the pseudogene TRBV3-2) and TRBJ1-4, with a possible D match to TRBD1 (5 bases). Germline V gives CDR1 LGHDT, CDR2 YNNKEL (reference sequence). Trimming took off 4 bases at V and 8 bases at J, with 20 bases between the two ends. The CDR3 runs to 16 residues. The CDR3 coding sequence is TGTGCCAGCAGCCCCCGAAGGACCAGGGATGGAGAAAAACTGTTTTTT. Protein product: CASSPRRTRDGEKLFF.

This sequence joins TRBV29-1 and TRBJ2-7, with a possible D match to TRBD1 (6 bases). V shed 6 bases and J shed 1 base, with 16 bases lying between them. CDR3 size: 14 residues. CDR1 is SQVTM and CDR2 is ANQGSEA in the germline V gene. CDR3 in DNA: TGCAGCGTCTGGACCGAGGACAGTTCCTACGAGCAGTACTTC. Translation: CSVWTEDSSYEQYF.

This clone has just a few counts. The chain couples TRBV5-1 to TRBJ1-4, with 10 bases lining up with TRBD1. The trim removed 1 base at V and 6 bases at J, leaving 3 bases unmatched. Germline CDR1 and CDR2: SGHRS and YFSETQ. The length of the CDR3 is 15 residues. The CDR3 here is CASSLMTGGDEKLFF. Here the CDR3 DNA reads TGCGCCAGCAGCTTGATGACAGGGGGCGATGAAAAACTGTTTTTT.

The chain employs TRBV18 and TRBJ1-6; D may be TRBD1 (5 bases). CDR1 and CDR2 from the germline V gene are KGHSH and LQKENI. V was trimmed by 6 bases and J by 6 bases, leaving 9 bases between them. The CDR3 sequence is 13 residues long. The CDR3 sequence is CASSRGSNSPLHF. Written as DNA, the CDR3 is TGTGCCAGCTCTAGGGGTTCTAATTCACCCCTCCACTTT.

A single count supports this clone. The genes are TRBV30 and TRBJ2-7; possibly TRBD2 for D (5 bases). The CDR3 runs 14 residues. Trimming shortened V by 1 base and J by 1 base, and 11 bases separated the two germline ends. Per the germline V gene, CDR1 is GTSNPN and CDR2 is SVGIG (reference sequence). Here the CDR3 reads CAWSARERSYEQYF. CDR3 nucleotides: TGTGCCTGGAGTGCAAGGGAGAGGTCCTACGAGCAGTACTTC.

In its sample, this clone was seen a few times. The rearrangement joins TRBV6-5 to TRBJ1-5; a weak D match, TRBD1 (5 bases). Deletions cut 6 bases from V and 1 base from J, with 13 bases between. The CDR3 extends over 15 amino acids. The germline CDR1 and CDR2 sequences are MNHEY and SVGAGI. DNA of the CDR3: TGTGCCAGCAGGTTAAGGGGAGGAAGCAATCAGCCCCAGCATTTT. Protein sequence: CASRLRGGSNQPQHF.

This clone was seen a single time. The chain carries TRBV10-3 and TRBJ1-1; 8 bases map to TRBD1. This CDR3 contains 15 residues. V shed 8 bases, J shed 5 bases, and the junction held 13 bases outside the gene matches. Germline V gene lookup returns CDR1 ENHRY and CDR2 SYGVKD. CDR3 in amino acids: CAIQQGGPKGTEAFF. The CDR3 bases are TGTGCCATCCAACAGGGGGGCCCGAAGGGAACTGAAGCTTTCTTT.

This rearrangement joins TRBV5-4 to TRBJ1-2, with D possibly matching TRBD1 (6 bases). This CDR3 has 15 amino acids. The germline CDR1 and CDR2 sequences are SGHNT and YYREEE (reference sequence). The V end was cut by 6 bases, the J end by 0 bases, with 15 bases between. The CDR3 DNA follows: TGTGCCAGCACCCTCGGCACAGGGTCTAACTATGGCTACACCTTC. Translated: CASTLGTGSNYGYTF. Drawing the rest from reference TRBV5-4 and TRBJ1-2, the complete variable domain is ETGVTQSPTHLIKTRGQQVTLRCSSQSGHNTVSWYQQALGQGPQFIFQYYREEENGRGNFPPRFSGLQFPNYSSELNVNALELDDSALYLCASTLGTGSNYGYTFGSGTRLTVV.

This clone was seen a few times. The rearrangement uses TRBV9 and TRBJ2-1, with D perhaps TRBD1 (5 bases). Germline CDR1 SGDLS, CDR2 YYNGEE. This CDR3 contains 13 residues. V dropped 4 bases and J dropped 4 bases, with 9 bases sitting between them. CDR3 protein: CASSSSGYNEQFF. The DNA for the CDR3 is TGTGCCAGCAGCAGCTCAGGGTACAATGAGCAGTTCTTC.

The rearrangement links TRBV5-4 to TRBJ2-7; D is possibly TRBD1 (6 bases). CDR3 size: 16 residues. Trimming pared 4 bases from V and 4 bases from J, leaving 21 bases between. CDR1 SGHNT and CDR2 YYREEE come from the germline V gene (reference sequence). CDR3 residues: CASSQSSGQSLYEQYF. The CDR3 DNA is TGTGCCAGCAGCCAGTCAAGCGGACAGAGCTTGTACGAGCAGTACTTC.

The chain is built from TRBV7-9 and TRBJ1-1; D is ambiguous. The CDR3 contains 13 residues. The V end lost 3 bases, the J end lost 1 base, and 6 bases lay between the germline ends. Germline V gives CDR1 SEHNR, CDR2 FQNEAQ (reference sequence). The CDR3 DNA reads as TGTGCCAGCAGCTTCGAACAGAACACTGAAGCTTTCTTT. This sequence encodes CASSFEQNTEAFF.

The V gene is TRBV11-3, the J gene TRBJ2-4, with 7 bases lining up with TRBD2. The CDR3 runs 14 residues. The germline gives CDR1 SGHNT, CDR2 YENEEA. Trimming took 5 bases from V and 5 from J; bases not matched to a gene: 6. The CDR3 DNA sequence: TGTGCCAGCAGCCAATGGCGGGAGCAAAACATTCAGTACTTC. This codes for CASSQWREQNIQYF.

This clone appeared a single time. CDR3: CASSETRAASYEQYF. CDR3 nucleotides: TGTGCCAGCAGTGAAACTAGGGCAGCTTCCTACGAGCAGTACTTC. The chain recombines TRBV2 with TRBJ2-7, with D maybe TRBD2 (5 bases). This CDR3 comprises 15 residues. In germline, CDR1 is SNHLY, CDR2 FYNNEI. Trimming cost V 2 bases and J 1 base, with 12 bases left between them.

The chain employs TRBV7-9 and TRBJ1-1; D unresolved. The CDR3 contains 12 residues. Looked up from germline, CDR1 is SEHNR and CDR2 is FQNEAQ (reference sequence). V lost 8 bases and J 1 base, leaving 8 bases between the germline ends. The CDR3 coding sequence is TGTGCCAGCCTCGGGGAGAACACTGAAGCTTTCTTT. Translated: CASLGENTEAFF.

The V gene is TRBV27, the J gene TRBJ2-7; 12 bases are a match to TRBD2. Germline-derived CDR1 and CDR2 are MNHEY and SMNVEV (reference sequence). The J segment lost 0 bases and the V segment lost 5 bases, leaving 5 bases of the junction unmatched. The CDR3 is made up of 16 amino acids. Here the CDR3 DNA reads TGTGCCAGCAGTACCGGACTAGCGGGGAGCTCCTACGAGCAGTACTTC. Residues: CASSTGLAGSSYEQYF.

The chain couples TRBV3-1 (or the pseudogene TRBV3-2) to TRBJ1-2; 7 nucleotides line up with TRBD1. V lost 1 base to trimming and J lost 4 bases; unmatched junction nucleotides: 9. The length of the CDR3 is 16 residues. CDR1 and CDR2 (germline): LGHDT, YNNKEL (reference sequence). This chain's CDR3 is CASSQGPRGRAYGYTF. The CDR3 DNA reads as TGTGCCAGCAGCCAAGGACCAAGGGGGCGAGCCTATGGCTACACCTTC.

J is TRBJ1-2 and V is TRBV9; 8 bases are shared with TRBD1. V dropped 0 bases and J dropped 7; count of bases not matched to a gene: 8. This CDR3 region has 15 residues. The germline V gene encodes CDR1 SGDLS and CDR2 YYNGEE. CDR3: CASSVERTGHSGYTF. Here the CDR3 DNA reads TGTGCCAGCAGCGTAGAAAGGACAGGGCATTCTGGCTACACCTTC.